This TCR beta chain stems from a study of blood T cell repertoires in COVID-19. Study context: The study drew acute and convalescent COVID-19 samples from the United States, Italy and Spain.

The ends were cut back, 8 bases at V and 5 bases at J, with 15 bases in the middle. This CDR3 is built from 13 residues. Germline V CDR1 and CDR2: MNHEY, SVGAGI. As processed by the authors: The assay estimated nucleated cells by amplifying reference gene primers. Libraries were prepared by immunoSEQ multiplex PCR; TCRdb keeps only in-frame clonotypes and omits some of them. V, J and clone size are taken as reported in that table, and D and trimming were inferred from the DNA itself. The table lists tens of thousands of clones, over 70% of them singletons, with around 19% in the top ten. Sequences were obtained from peripheral blood. This receptor was identified in a woman between 50 and 59 years old with active or convalescent COVID-19. The chain joins TRBV6-5 to TRBJ2-5, with D maybe TRBD2 (5 bases). This chain's CDR3 is CASFTRNVETQYF. CDR3 nucleotide sequence: TGTGCCAGCTTTACTAGAAACGTTGAGACCCAGTACTTC.